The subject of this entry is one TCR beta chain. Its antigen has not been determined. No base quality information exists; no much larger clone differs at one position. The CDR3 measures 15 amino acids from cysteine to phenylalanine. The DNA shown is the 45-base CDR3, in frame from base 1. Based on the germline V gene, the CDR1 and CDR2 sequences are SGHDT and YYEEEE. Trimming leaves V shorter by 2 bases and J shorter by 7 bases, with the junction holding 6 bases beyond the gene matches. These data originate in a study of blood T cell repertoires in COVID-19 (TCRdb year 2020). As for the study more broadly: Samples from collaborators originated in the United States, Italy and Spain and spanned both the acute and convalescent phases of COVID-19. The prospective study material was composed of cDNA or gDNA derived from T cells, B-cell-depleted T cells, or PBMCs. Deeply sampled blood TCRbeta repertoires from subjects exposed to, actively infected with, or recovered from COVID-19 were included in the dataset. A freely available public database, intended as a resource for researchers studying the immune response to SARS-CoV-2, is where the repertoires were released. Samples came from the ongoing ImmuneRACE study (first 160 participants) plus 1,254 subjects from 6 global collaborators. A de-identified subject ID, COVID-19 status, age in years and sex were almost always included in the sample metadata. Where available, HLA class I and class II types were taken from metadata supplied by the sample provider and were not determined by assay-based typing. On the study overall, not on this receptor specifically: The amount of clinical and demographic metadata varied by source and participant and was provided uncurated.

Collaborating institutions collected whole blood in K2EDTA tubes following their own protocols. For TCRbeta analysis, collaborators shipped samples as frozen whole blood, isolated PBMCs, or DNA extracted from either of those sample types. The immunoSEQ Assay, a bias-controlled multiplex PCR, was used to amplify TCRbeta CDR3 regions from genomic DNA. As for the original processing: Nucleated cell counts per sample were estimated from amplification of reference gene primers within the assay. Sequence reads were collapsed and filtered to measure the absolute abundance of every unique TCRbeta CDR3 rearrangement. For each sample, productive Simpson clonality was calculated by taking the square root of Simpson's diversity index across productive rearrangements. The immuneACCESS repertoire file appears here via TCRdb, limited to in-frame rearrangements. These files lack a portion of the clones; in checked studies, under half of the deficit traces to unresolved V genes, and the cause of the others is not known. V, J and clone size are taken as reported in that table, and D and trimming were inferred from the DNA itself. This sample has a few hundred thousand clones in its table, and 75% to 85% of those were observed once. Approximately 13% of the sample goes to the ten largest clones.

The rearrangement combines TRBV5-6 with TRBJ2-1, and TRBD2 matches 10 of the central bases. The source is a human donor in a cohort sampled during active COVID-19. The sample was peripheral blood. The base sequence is TGTGCCAGCAGCTTTCGAGCGGGAGGGCCGAATGAGCAGTTCTTC. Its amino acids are CASSFRAGGPNEQFF.